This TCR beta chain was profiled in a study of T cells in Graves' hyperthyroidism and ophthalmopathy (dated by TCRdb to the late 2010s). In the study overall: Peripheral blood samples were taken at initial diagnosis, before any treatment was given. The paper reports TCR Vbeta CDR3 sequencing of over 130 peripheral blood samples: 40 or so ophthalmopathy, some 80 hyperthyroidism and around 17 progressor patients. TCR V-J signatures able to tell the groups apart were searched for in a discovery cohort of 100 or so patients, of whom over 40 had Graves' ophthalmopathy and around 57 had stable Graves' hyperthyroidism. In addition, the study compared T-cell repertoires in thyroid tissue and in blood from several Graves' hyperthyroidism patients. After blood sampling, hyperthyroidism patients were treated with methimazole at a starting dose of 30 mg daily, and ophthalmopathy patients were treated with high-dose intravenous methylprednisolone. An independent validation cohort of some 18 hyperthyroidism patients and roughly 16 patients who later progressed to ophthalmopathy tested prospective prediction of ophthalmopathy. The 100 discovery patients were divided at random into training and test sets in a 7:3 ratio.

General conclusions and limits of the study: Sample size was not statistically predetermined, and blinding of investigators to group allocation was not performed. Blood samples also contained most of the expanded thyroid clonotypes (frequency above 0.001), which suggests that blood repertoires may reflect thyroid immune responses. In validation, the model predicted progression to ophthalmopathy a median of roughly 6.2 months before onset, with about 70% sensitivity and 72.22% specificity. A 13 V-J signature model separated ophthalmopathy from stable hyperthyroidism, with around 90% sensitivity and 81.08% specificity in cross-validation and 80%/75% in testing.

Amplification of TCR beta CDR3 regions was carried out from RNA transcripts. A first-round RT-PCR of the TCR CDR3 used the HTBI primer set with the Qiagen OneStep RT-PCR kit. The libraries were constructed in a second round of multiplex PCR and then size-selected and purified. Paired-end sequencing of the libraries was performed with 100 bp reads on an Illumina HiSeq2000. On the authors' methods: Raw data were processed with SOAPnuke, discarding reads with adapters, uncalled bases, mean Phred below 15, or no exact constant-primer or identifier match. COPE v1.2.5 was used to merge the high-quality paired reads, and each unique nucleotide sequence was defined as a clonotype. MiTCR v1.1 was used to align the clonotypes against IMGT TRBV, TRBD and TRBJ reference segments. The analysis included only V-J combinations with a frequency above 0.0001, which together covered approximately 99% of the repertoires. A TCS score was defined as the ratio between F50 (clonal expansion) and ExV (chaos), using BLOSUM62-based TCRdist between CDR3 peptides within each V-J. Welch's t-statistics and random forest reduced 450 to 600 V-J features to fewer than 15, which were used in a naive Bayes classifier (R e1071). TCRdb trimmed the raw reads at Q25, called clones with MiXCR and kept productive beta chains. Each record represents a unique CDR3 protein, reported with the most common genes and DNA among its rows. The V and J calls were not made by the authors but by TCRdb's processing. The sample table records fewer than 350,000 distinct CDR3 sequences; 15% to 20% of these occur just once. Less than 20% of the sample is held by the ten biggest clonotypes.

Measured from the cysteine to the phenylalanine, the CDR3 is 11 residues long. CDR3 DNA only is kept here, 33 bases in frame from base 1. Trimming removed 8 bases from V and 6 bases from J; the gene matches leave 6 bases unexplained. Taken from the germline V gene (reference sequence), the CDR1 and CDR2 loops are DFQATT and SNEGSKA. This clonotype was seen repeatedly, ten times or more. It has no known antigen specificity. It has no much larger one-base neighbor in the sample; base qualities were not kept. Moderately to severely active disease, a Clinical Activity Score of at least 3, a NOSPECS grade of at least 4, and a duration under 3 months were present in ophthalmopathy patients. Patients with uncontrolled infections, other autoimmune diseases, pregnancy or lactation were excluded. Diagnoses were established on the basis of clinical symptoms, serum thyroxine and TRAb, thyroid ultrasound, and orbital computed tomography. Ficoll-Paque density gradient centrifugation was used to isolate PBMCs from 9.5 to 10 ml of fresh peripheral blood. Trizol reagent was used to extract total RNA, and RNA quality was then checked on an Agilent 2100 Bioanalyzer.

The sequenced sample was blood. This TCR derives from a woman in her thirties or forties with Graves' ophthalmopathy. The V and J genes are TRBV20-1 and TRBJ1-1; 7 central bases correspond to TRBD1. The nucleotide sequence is TGCAGTAACGACCAGGGGGCTGAAGCTTTCTTT. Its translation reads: CSNDQGAEAFF.